The T cell receptor (beta chain) described here comes from a study of neurological immune-mediated disorders. As to time point: technical triplicate 2. This clonotype was found many times. Its target is not known. TCRdb fed the 5' RACE reads into MiXCR, producing one record per CDR3 protein. Of roughly 57,000 distinct CDR3 sequences in the sample, 20% to 30% were seen once. Study results and caveats: There were no CDR3 amino acid sequences shared by expanded clones across subjects, a result suggesting private repertoires in all groups.

Sequenced: PBMCs. This TCR derives from a man aged 60 to 75 with HTLV-1-associated myelopathy (HAM/TSP).

The CDR3 sequence: CASSPGTSGQETQYF. In DNA form, the CDR3 reads TGTGCCAGCAGCCCCGGGACTAGCGGGCAAGAGACCCAGTACTTC. The chain has TRBV4-2 and TRBJ2-5, with 12 bases aligning to TRBD2. This CDR3 contains 15 residues. Germline V gene sequence: CDR1 LGHNA, CDR2 YNFKEQ. The ends lost 4 bases at V and 2 bases at J; junction bases unmatched: 2.